These 27 T cell receptor beta chains originate from one sample sequenced in a study of CD8+ T cells in alopecia areata. Noted treatment: oral pan-JAK inhibitor, 5-10 mg twice daily. Extracted RNA was reverse transcribed into cDNA, the sequencing template. Measured with immunoSEQ multiplex PCR; TCRdb has only the in-frame clones, and not every one. The profile shows 200,000 to 250,000 clones, approximately 72% of them singletons. The sample in question was CD4+ T cells sorted from blood, obtained around week 46, from a patient treated with tofacitinib. These receptor sequences come from a human donor with alopecia areata.

The chain combines TRBV7-2 with TRBJ1-2, with a weak D call TRBD1 (5 bases). CDR1 and CDR2 (germline): SGHTA, FQGNSA. The CDR3 is 15 amino acids. Trimming cost V 1 base and J 3 bases, with 12 bases left between them. In DNA, the CDR3 is TGTGCCAGCAGCTTAGGCTCAGGGTATGACTATGGCTACACCTTC. It translates to CASSLGSGYDYGYTF. Together with reference TRBV7-2 and TRBJ1-2, the CDR3 gives the full variable domain: GAGVSQSPSNKVTEKGKDVELRCDPISGHTALYWYRQSLGQGLEFLIYFQGNSAPDKSGLPSDRFSAERTGGSVSTLTIQRTQQEDSAVYLCASSLGSGYDYGYTFGSGTRLTVV.

In its sample, this clone was seen a few times. The rearrangement links TRBV19 to TRBJ1-1, with TRBD1 as a possible D gene (5 bases). The CDR3 spans 14 residues. The V gene lost 6 bases and the J gene lost 1 base, with 12 bases spanning the gap. The germline gives CDR1 LNHDA, CDR2 SQIVND (reference sequence). The CDR3 DNA follows: TGTGCCAGTAGCAAACGAACAGGGAACACTGAAGCTTTCTTT. Translated, it gives CASSKRTGNTEAFF.

The gene calls are TRBV5-1 and TRBJ2-5, with 10 positions matching TRBD1. The J call may not be correct, given that the DNA end is closer to TRBJ2-7. Looked up from germline, CDR1 is SGHRS and CDR2 is YFSETQ. The CDR3 runs 17 residues. The chain's CDR3 is CASSLMGDRGKNSEQYF. The CDR3 nucleotides read TGCGCCAGCAGCTTGATGGGGGACAGGGGAAAGAACTCCGAGCAGTACTTC.

This clone was detected a few times. The V gene is TRBV7-6, the J gene TRBJ2-7; 7 nucleotides match TRBD1. The germline gives CDR1 SGHVS, CDR2 FNYEAQ. The CDR3 length is 15 residues. J gave up 7 bases and V 5 bases, and 14 bases lay outside the gene matches. The CDR3: CASSTVERQGGEQYF. In DNA form, the CDR3 reads TGTGCCAGCAGCACCGTTGAGAGACAGGGCGGAGAGCAGTACTTC. The variable domain in full, with the rest retrieved from reference TRBV7-6 and TRBJ2-7, is GAGVSQSPRYKVTKRGQDVALRCDPISGHVSLYWYRQALGQGPEFLTYFNYEAQQDKSGLPNDRFSAERPEGSISTLTIQRTEQRDSAMYRCASSTVERQGGEQYFGPGTRLTVT.

The CDR3 sequence is CASSLAGGRFEQYF. The CDR3 DNA is TGTGCCAGCAGCTTAGCGGGGGGGCGGTTCGAGCAGTACTTC. V gene TRBV7-2 combines with J gene TRBJ2-7; D might be TRBD2 (7 bases). The CDR3 extends over 14 amino acids. In germline, CDR1 is SGHTA, CDR2 FQGNSA. The ends were cut back, 0 bases at V and 6 bases at J, with 12 bases in the middle.

This clone was counted only a few times. The genes are TRBV4-1 and TRBJ1-1; unclear D gene. V was clipped by 2 bases and J by 8 bases, with 18 bases between them. CDR1 is MGHRA and CDR2 is YSYEKL in the germline V gene. CDR3 length equals 15 residues. The CDR3 loop is CASSQRWEGRVEAFF. CDR3 sequence (DNA): TGCGCCAGCAGCCAAAGGTGGGAGGGAAGGGTAGAAGCTTTCTTT.

This clone showed up just once. The chain has TRBV15 and TRBJ1-6; D is undetermined. The V and J ends lost 4 bases and 9 bases respectively, with 10 bases between them. The V gene's germline CDR1 is LNHNV and CDR2 YYDKDF (reference sequence). The CDR3 extends over 13 amino acids. DNA of the CDR3: TGTGCCACCAGCATCAGGAAGGGTTCACCCCTCCACTTT. It yields the protein CATSIRKGSPLHF.

Concerning this clone: This CDR3 is also generated by other DNA sequences in the sample. The chain uses TRBV14 and TRBJ2-2; D is undetermined. Between the trimmed V and J ends, which lost 0 bases and 6 bases, there was a span of 5 bases. This CDR3 region has 13 residues. Looked up from germline, CDR1 is SGHDN and CDR2 is FVKESK. The DNA of the CDR3 is TGTGCCAGCAGCCAAGATCTTTCCGGGGAGCTGTTTTTT. Protein: CASSQDLSGELFF.

The chain joins TRBV5-1 to TRBJ1-2; 8 bases match TRBD1. Trimming took 0 bases from V and 3 from J; bases not matched to a gene: 1. In germline, CDR1 is SGHRS, CDR2 YFSETQ. The length of the CDR3 is 14 residues. DNA of the CDR3: TGCGCCAGCAGCTTGGCAGGGGGCGACTATGGCTACACCTTC. This sequence encodes CASSLAGGDYGYTF.

This chain links TRBV29-1 with TRBJ1-5, with 9 bases that match TRBD1. The CDR3 is 14 amino acids. Looked up from germline, CDR1 is SQVTM and CDR2 is ANQGSEA. J gave up 4 bases and V 4 bases, and 5 bases lay outside the gene matches. CDR3 DNA sequence: TGCAGCGTTGTTGCCGGGACAGGGAATCAGCCCCAGCATTTT. Translated: CSVVAGTGNQPQHF.

The CDR3 is CASSLAVGTEAFF. In DNA form, the CDR3 reads TGTGCCAGCAGCTTGGCGGTTGGGACTGAAGCTTTCTTT. This chain connects TRBV5-5 to TRBJ1-1; no clear D. V lost 0 bases, J lost 5 bases, and 8 bases lay in between. The CDR3 covers 13 residues. The germline V gene has CDR1 SGHKS and CDR2 YYEKEE (reference sequence).

This clone has at least ten counts. The V and J genes are TRBV7-9 and TRBJ2-1, with 7 nucleotides matching TRBD1. The germline V gene has CDR1 SEHNR and CDR2 FQNEAQ (reference sequence). This CDR3 spans 14 amino acids. The V and J ends lost 6 bases and 2 bases, in that order; junction bases with no gene match: 4. CDR3 sequence: CASRPGQTYNEQFF. DNA for the CDR3: TGTGCCAGCAGACCGGGACAGACCTACAATGAGCAGTTCTTC.

The chain has TRBV29-1 and TRBJ1-1, with D unresolved. Trimming pared 2 bases from V and 1 base from J, leaving 14 bases between. Germline CDR1 and CDR2: SQVTM and ANQGSEA. The CDR3 extends over 15 amino acids. The CDR3 spells CSVERGGRKNTEAFF. The CDR3 DNA reads as TGCAGCGTTGAACGAGGAGGCAGAAAGAACACTGAAGCTTTCTTT.

The J gene is TRBJ1-2, the V gene TRBV18; D perhaps matches TRBD1 (5 bases). From germline, CDR1 is KGHSH and CDR2 LQKENI. This CDR3 region has 15 residues. The V end was cut by 3 bases, the J end by 7 bases, with 18 bases between. The CDR3 region has the DNA TGTGCCAGCTCACCTCCAATTGGTGGGGCTGGTGGCTACACCTTC. Translation gives CASSPPIGGAGGYTF.

The rearrangement joins TRBV5-1 to TRBJ2-1; no definite D call. The CDR3 runs to 12 residues. CDR1 and CDR2 from the germline V gene are SGHRS and YFSETQ. Trimming stripped 1 base from V and 8 bases from J, with 7 bases between. CDR3 DNA: TGCGCCAGCAGCTTGAATGTTGATGAGCAGTTCTTC. Translated: CASSLNVDEQFF.

The chain links TRBV10-3 to TRBJ1-1; tentatively, D is TRBD1 (6 bases). Germline values: CDR1 ENHRY, CDR2 SYGVKD. V lost 8 bases to trimming and J lost 5 bases, with 18 bases between them. This CDR3 region has 14 residues. The CDR3 spells CAIAEGGAFTEAFF. Written as DNA, the CDR3 is TGTGCCATCGCAGAAGGGGGGGCGTTTACTGAAGCTTTCTTT.

The gene calls are TRBV29-1 and TRBJ1-1, with 7 positions matching TRBD1. The trim removed 5 bases at V and 3 bases at J, leaving 9 bases unmatched. The length of the CDR3 is 14 residues. The germline V gene encodes CDR1 SQVTM and CDR2 ANQGSEA. Written as DNA, the CDR3 is TGCAGCGTTACTAAGACAGGGACATACACTGAAGCTTTCTTT. Protein: CSVTKTGTYTEAFF.

The chain joins TRBV12-5 to TRBJ1-1, with D perhaps TRBD1 (5 bases). The germline V gene encodes CDR1 LGHNT and CDR2 FRNRAP. Trimming stripped 3 bases from V and 5 bases from J, with 19 bases between. The CDR3 has 16 residues. CDR3 region: CASGFHRLGVRTEAFF. CDR3 sequence (DNA): TGTGCTAGTGGTTTTCATCGGTTAGGGGTACGGACTGAAGCTTTCTTT.

This chain joins TRBV6-6 and TRBJ2-1; 10 positions agree with TRBD1. The V and J ends lost 4 bases and 8 bases, in that order; junction bases with no gene match: 8. This CDR3 is built from 15 residues. Germline V gives CDR1 MNHNY, CDR2 SVGAGI (reference sequence). This CDR3 reads CASSSTGQGRDEQFF. The CDR3 coding sequence is TGTGCCAGCAGTTCGACGGGACAGGGGAGAGATGAGCAGTTCTTC.

The chain employs TRBV5-4 and TRBJ1-1, with TRBD1 matching 8 bases. V was clipped by 4 bases and J by 0 bases; unmatched bases: 11. Germline V gene sequence: CDR1 SGHNT, CDR2 YYREEE (reference sequence). The CDR3 is made up of 17 amino acids. The CDR3 sequence is CASSPPDRDRMNTEAFF. The CDR3 DNA sequence: TGTGCCAGCAGCCCCCCGGACCGGGACAGGATGAACACTGAAGCTTTCTTT.

The chain carries TRBV5-1 and TRBJ2-7; no clear D gene. In germline, CDR1 is SGHRS, CDR2 YFSETQ. CDR3 length equals 14 residues. V was clipped by 4 bases and J by 7 bases, with 18 bases between them. CDR3 sequence: CASSQSWTPLEQYF. The CDR3 DNA sequence: TGCGCCAGCAGCCAATCCTGGACCCCCTTAGAGCAGTACTTC.

V usage is TRBV7-2 and J usage is TRBJ2-7, with 10 bases lining up with TRBD1. V lost 8 bases and J lost 7; bases outside the gene matches: 14. The CDR3 is 15 residues long. CDR1 is SGHTA and CDR2 is FQGNSA in the germline V gene. As DNA, the CDR3 is TGTGCCAGCGGGTTTTTGGGACAGGGGAGTCAGGAGCAGTACTTC. The encoded protein is CASGFLGQGSQEQYF.

The chain combines TRBV29-1 with TRBJ2-1; D perhaps matches TRBD2 (7 bases). The ends were cut back, 1 base at V and 8 bases at J, with 18 bases in the middle. The CDR3 is 15 amino acids. From germline, CDR1 is SQVTM and CDR2 ANQGSEA. The CDR3 protein is CSVEGEGGAHDEQFF. CDR3 coding DNA: TGCAGCGTTGAAGGCGAAGGGGGGGCCCACGATGAGCAGTTCTTC.

This rearrangement joins TRBV5-1 to TRBJ2-3; D unresolved. Germline CDR1 is SGHRS and CDR2 is YFSETQ. This CDR3 has 12 amino acids. V was trimmed by 0 bases and J by 2 bases, leaving 1 base between them. The DNA for the CDR3 is TGCGCCAGCAGCTTGGCCACAGATACGCAGTATTTT. Translated, it gives CASSLATDTQYF.

This sequence joins TRBV25-1 and TRBJ1-6, with D perhaps TRBD1 (5 bases). The V end lost 8 bases, the J end lost 5 bases, and 13 bases lay between the germline ends. Per germline, CDR1 MGHDK and CDR2 SYGVNS. The CDR3 is 14 residues long. This CDR3 is CASLGQGNNSPLHF. In nucleotides, the CDR3 is TGTGCCAGCCTTGGACAAGGCAATAATTCACCCCTCCACTTT.

V is TRBV5-1 and J is TRBJ1-2; no clear D gene. The CDR3 covers 14 residues. Germline V gene lookup returns CDR1 SGHRS and CDR2 YFSETQ. Trimming removed 0 bases at V and 4 bases at J, with 10 bases between. The DNA of the CDR3 is TGCGCCAGCAGCTTGGACGGGGAGGTCTATGGCTACACCTTC. It translates to CASSLDGEVYGYTF.

Only a few counts were recorded for this clone. V gene TRBV28 combines with J gene TRBJ1-2; D is undetermined. The CDR3 spans 16 residues. The V gene's germline CDR1 is MDHEN and CDR2 SYDVKM. Between the trimmed V and J ends, which lost 8 bases and 5 bases, there was a span of 24 bases. CDR3 coding DNA: TGTGCCAGCTTCTCCAACGTTAAGGCCACGGGATATGGCTACACCTTC. Translation: CASFSNVKATGYGYTF.